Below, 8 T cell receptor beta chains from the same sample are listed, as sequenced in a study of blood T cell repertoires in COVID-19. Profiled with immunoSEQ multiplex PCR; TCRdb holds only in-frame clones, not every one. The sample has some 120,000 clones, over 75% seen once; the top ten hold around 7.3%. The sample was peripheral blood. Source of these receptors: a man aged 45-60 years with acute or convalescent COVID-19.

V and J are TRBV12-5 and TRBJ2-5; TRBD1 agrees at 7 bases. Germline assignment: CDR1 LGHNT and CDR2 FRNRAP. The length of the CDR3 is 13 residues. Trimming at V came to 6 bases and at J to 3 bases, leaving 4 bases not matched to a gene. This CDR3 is CASGRGTEETQYF. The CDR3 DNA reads TGTGCTAGTGGCCGTGGGACAGAAGAGACCCAGTACTTC.

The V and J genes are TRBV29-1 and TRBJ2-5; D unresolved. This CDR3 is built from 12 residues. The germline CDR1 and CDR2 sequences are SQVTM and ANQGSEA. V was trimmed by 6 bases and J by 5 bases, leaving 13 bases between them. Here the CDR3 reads CSVSLVTETQYF. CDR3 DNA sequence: TGCAGCGTCTCCCTAGTAACGGAGACCCAGTACTTC.

The CDR3 sequence is CASSLPGLFSPLHF. CDR3 in DNA: TGTGCCAGCAGCTTACCGGGACTTTTTTCACCCCTCCACTTT. The rearrangement links TRBV7-9 to TRBJ1-6; perhaps TRBD1 as D (5 bases). Germline assignment: CDR1 SEHNR and CDR2 FQNEAQ (reference sequence). The CDR3 covers 14 residues. Trimming took 2 bases from V and 9 from J, leaving 11 bases between them.

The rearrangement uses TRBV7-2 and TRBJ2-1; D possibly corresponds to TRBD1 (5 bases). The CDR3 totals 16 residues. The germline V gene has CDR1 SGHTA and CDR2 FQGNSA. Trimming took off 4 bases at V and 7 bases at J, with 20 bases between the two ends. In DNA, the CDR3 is TGTGCCAGCAGCTCCACTCCTAGGGGTGGGATGAATGAGCAGTTCTTC. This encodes CASSSTPRGGMNEQFF.

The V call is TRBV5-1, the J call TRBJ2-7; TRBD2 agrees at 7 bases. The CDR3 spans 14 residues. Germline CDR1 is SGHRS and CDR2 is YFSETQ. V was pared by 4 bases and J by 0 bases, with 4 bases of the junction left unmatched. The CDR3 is CASSPGGGSYEQYF. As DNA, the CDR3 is TGCGCCAGCAGCCCTGGGGGGGGCTCCTACGAGCAGTACTTC.

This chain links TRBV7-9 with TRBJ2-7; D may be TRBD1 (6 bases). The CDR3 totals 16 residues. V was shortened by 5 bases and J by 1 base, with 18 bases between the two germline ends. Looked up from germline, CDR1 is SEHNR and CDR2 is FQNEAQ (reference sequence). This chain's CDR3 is CASSPPSFDRSYEQYF. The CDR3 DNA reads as TGTGCCAGCAGCCCGCCATCCTTCGACAGGTCCTACGAGCAGTACTTC.

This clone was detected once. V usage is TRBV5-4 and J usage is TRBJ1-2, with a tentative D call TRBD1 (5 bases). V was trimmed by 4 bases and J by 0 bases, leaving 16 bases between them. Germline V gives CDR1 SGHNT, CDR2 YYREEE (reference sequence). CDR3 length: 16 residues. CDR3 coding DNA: TGTGCCAGCAGCCCTCAAGGGAGGGGAGCTAACTATGGCTACACCTTC. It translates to CASSPQGRGANYGYTF.

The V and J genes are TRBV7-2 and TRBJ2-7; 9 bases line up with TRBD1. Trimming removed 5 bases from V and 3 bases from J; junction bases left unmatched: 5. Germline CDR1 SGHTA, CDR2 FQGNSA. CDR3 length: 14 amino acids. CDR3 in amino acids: CASSPRTGVYEQYF. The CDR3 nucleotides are TGTGCCAGCAGCCCCCGGACAGGGGTCTACGAGCAGTACTTC.